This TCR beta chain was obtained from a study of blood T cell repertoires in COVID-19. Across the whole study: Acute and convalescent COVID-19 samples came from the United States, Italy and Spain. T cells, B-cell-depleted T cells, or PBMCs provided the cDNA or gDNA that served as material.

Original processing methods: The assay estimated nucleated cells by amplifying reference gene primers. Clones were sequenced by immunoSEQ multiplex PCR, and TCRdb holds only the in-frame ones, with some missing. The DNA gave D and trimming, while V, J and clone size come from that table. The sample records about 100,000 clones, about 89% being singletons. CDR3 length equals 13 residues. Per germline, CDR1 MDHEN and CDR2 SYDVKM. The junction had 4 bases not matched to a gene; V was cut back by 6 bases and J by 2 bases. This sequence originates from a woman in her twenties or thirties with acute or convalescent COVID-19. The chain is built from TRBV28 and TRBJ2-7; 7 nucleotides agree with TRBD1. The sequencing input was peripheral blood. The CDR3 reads CASRLQGTYEQYF. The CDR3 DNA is TGTGCCAGCAGGTTACAGGGGACCTACGAGCAGTACTTC.